A selection of T cell receptor beta chains follows, all from one sample in a study of CD8+CD57+ T cells in acquired aplastic anemia. TCRdb itself ran the reads through MiXCR, one entry per CDR3 protein. The table shows 89,000 or so distinct CDR3 sequences, with 55% to 80% occurring only once. Sequencing was done on a sample of sorted CD4+, CD8+, or CD8+CD57+ T cells (not recorded which) from PBMCs. The source of these receptors is a human donor with aplastic anemia. CDR3s include the opening cysteine and the closing phenylalanine or tryptophan. The D gene is left open where the match is weak. Not all rows give a size; the values are once, few, many and, for expanded clones, a class.

CDR3 DNA: TGCAGCGTTGAAGGAGGTGAACTTAATCCCTACGAGCAGTACTTC
CDR3 protein: CSVEGGELNPYEQYF
clone size: NA
J gene: TRBJ2-7
D gene: NA
V gene: TRBV29-1

CDR3 DNA: TGTGCCAGCAGTTACTCAGGCGGGGGGGCCTCCGAGCAGTACTTC
CDR3 protein: CASSYSGGGASEQYF
clone size: NA
J gene: TRBJ2-7
D gene: TRBD2
V gene: TRBV6-2/TRBV6-3

CDR3 DNA: TGTGCCAGTAGTACGGGACAGTTGAATGAGCAGTTCTTC
CDR3 protein: CASSTGQLNEQFF
clone size: NA
J gene: TRBJ2-1
D gene: TRBD1
V gene: TRBV19

CDR3 DNA: TGTGCCAGCTCACCATCTAAGGGACAGCAACTCTATGGCTACACCTTC
CDR3 protein: CASSPSKGQQLYGYTF
clone size: NA
J gene: TRBJ1-2
D gene: TRBD1
V gene: TRBV18

CDR3 DNA: TGTGCCAGCAGGACAGGGGGCACTGAAGCTTTCTTT
CDR3 protein: CASRTGGTEAFF
clone size: few
J gene: TRBJ1-1
D gene: TRBD1
V gene: TRBV7-8

CDR3 DNA: TGCAGTGCTTTTGAGGCGGGGGCAAACAATGAGCAGTTCTTC
CDR3 protein: CSAFEAGANNEQFF
clone size: NA
J gene: TRBJ2-1
D gene: NA
V gene: TRBV20-1

CDR3 DNA: TGTGCCAGCAGCTTAGTCCGGACAGATACGCAGTATTTT
CDR3 protein: CASSLVRTDTQYF
clone size: NA
J gene: TRBJ2-3
D gene: NA
V gene: TRBV7-2

CDR3 DNA: TGTGCCAGCAGCACCTGGCCCACAGCGGGAGGGCCGGAGGAGCAGTACTTC
CDR3 protein: CASSTWPTAGGPEEQYF
clone size: few
J gene: TRBJ2-7
D gene: TRBD2
V gene: TRBV11-1

CDR3 DNA: TGCAGCGTTGCCGACGGGAGCTACGAGCAGTACTTC
CDR3 protein: CSVADGSYEQYF
clone size: NA
J gene: TRBJ2-7
D gene: NA
V gene: TRBV29-1

CDR3 DNA: TGCAGTGCTAGGGACTTAGGGGGGGAAGCTTTCTTT
CDR3 protein: CSARDLGGEAFF
clone size: NA
J gene: TRBJ1-1
D gene: NA
V gene: TRBV20-1

CDR3 DNA: TGCAGTGCTAGGGACAGGGTGGCCTACAATGAGCAGTTCTTC
CDR3 protein: CSARDRVAYNEQFF
clone size: NA
J gene: TRBJ2-1
D gene: TRBD1
V gene: TRBV20-1

CDR3 DNA: TGCGCCAGCAGCCCGGGACAGGGGGTCCAAGAGACCCAGTACTTC
CDR3 protein: CASSPGQGVQETQYF
clone size: NA
J gene: TRBJ2-5
D gene: TRBD1
V gene: TRBV10-1

CDR3 DNA: TGCAGTGCTAGAGACCCCCGGGCCCCCTCTGGAAACACCATATATTTT
CDR3 protein: CSARDPRAPSGNTIYF
clone size: NA
J gene: TRBJ1-3
D gene: NA
V gene: TRBV20-1

CDR3 DNA: TGTGCCATCAGTGAGGGGGACGGCACTGAAGCTTTCTTT
CDR3 protein: CAISEGDGTEAFF
clone size: NA
J gene: TRBJ1-1
D gene: NA
V gene: TRBV10-3

CDR3 DNA: TGTGCCAGCAGCTCCTCTTGGGGCGGAGAAAATTCACCCCTCCACTTT
CDR3 protein: CASSSSWGGENSPLHF
clone size: once
J gene: TRBJ1-6
D gene: NA
V gene: TRBV11-2

CDR3 DNA: TGCAGTGCTAGTAGTAGCGGGGGCCAAGAGACCCAGTACTTC
CDR3 protein: CSASSSGGQETQYF
clone size: few
J gene: TRBJ2-5
D gene: TRBD2
V gene: TRBV20-1

CDR3 DNA: TGTGCCACCAGCAGCACCCGAGACAGGGGAAACAATGAGCAGTTCTTC
CDR3 protein: CATSSTRDRGNNEQFF
clone size: few
J gene: TRBJ2-1
D gene: TRBD1
V gene: TRBV15

CDR3 DNA: TGTGCCAGCAGCTTTTACACAACAGGGACGGTGGATGGCTACACCTTC
CDR3 protein: CASSFYTTGTVDGYTF
clone size: NA
J gene: TRBJ1-2
D gene: NA
V gene: TRBV11-1

CDR3 DNA: TGCAGTGCTAGAGCAGGGACATTCGGCTACACCTTC
CDR3 protein: CSARAGTFGYTF
clone size: NA
J gene: TRBJ1-2
D gene: NA
V gene: TRBV20-1

CDR3 DNA: TGTGCCAGCAAGGATCACGGCGGCTATGGCTACACCTTC
CDR3 protein: CASKDHGGYGYTF
clone size: NA
J gene: TRBJ1-2
D gene: NA
V gene: TRBV25-1

CDR3 DNA: TGCAGTGCTAACCGGGCAGATACGCAGTATTTT
CDR3 protein: CSANRADTQYF
clone size: NA
J gene: TRBJ2-3
D gene: NA
V gene: TRBV20-1

CDR3 DNA: TGTGCCAGCAGTTCGTGGACAGGGGGGGGAGAGACCCAGTACTTC
CDR3 protein: CASSSWTGGGETQYF
clone size: NA
J gene: TRBJ2-5
D gene: TRBD1
V gene: TRBV6-5

CDR3 DNA: TGTGCCAGCAGTTTATGGGAAACTGAAGCTTTCTTT
CDR3 protein: CASSLWETEAFF
clone size: NA
J gene: TRBJ1-1
D gene: NA
V gene: TRBV12-3/TRBV12-4

CDR3 DNA: TGCGCCAGCAGCTTGGGGACTACCACCCAAGAGACCCAGTACTTC
CDR3 protein: CASSLGTTTQETQYF
clone size: many
J gene: TRBJ2-5
D gene: NA
V gene: TRBV5-1

CDR3 DNA: TGTGCCATCAGTGAAAACAACTATGGCTACACCTTC
CDR3 protein: CAISENNYGYTF
clone size: few
J gene: TRBJ1-2
D gene: NA
V gene: TRBV10-3

CDR3 DNA: TGTGCCAGCAGTGACTCAGAGGGGGCAAATGGCTACACCTTC
CDR3 protein: CASSDSEGANGYTF
clone size: many
J gene: TRBJ1-2
D gene: TRBD1
V gene: TRBV6-4

CDR3 DNA: TGCAGTGCTACTCTAACGGACAGGGGATTGGCTGAAGCTTTCTTT
CDR3 protein: CSATLTDRGLAEAFF
clone size: many
J gene: TRBJ1-1
D gene: TRBD1
V gene: TRBV20-1

CDR3 DNA: TGTGCCAGCAGGTCCAGGGGGGCGTACGAGCAGTACTTC
CDR3 protein: CASRSRGAYEQYF
clone size: NA
J gene: TRBJ2-7
D gene: NA
V gene: TRBV7-2

CDR3 DNA: TGTGCCAGCAGCGCCCTTCCAGGGAACACTGAAGCTTTCTTT
CDR3 protein: CASSALPGNTEAFF
clone size: NA
J gene: TRBJ1-1
D gene: NA
V gene: TRBV9

CDR3 DNA: TGTGCCACCAGTGATCGGACTAGCGGGGCCAACGAGCAGTACTTC
CDR3 protein: CATSDRTSGANEQYF
clone size: NA
J gene: TRBJ2-7
D gene: TRBD2
V gene: TRBV24-1

CDR3 DNA: TGCAGCGTTGAAGGGGAGAAAATCTCCTACAATGAGCAGTTCTTC
CDR3 protein: CSVEGEKISYNEQFF
clone size: many
J gene: TRBJ2-1
D gene: NA
V gene: TRBV29-1

CDR3 DNA: TGTGCCATTTCTCCGGGGCCTGGCACTGAAGCTTTCTTT
CDR3 protein: CAISPGPGTEAFF
clone size: NA
J gene: TRBJ1-1
D gene: NA
V gene: TRBV6-1

CDR3 DNA: TGTGCCACCAGTGATTCCACAGATACGCAGTATTTT
CDR3 protein: CATSDSTDTQYF
clone size: few
J gene: TRBJ2-3
D gene: NA
V gene: TRBV24-1

CDR3 DNA: TGCAGTGCTAGTCATAGCGGGGGTGGGAGAGAGACCCAGTACTTC
CDR3 protein: CSASHSGGGRETQYF
clone size: NA
J gene: TRBJ2-5
D gene: TRBD2
V gene: TRBV20-1

CDR3 DNA: TGTGCCAGCAGCCCAGGGACGTGGGGACCCCTCCACTTT
CDR3 protein: CASSPGTWGPLHF
clone size: NA
J gene: TRBJ1-6
D gene: NA
V gene: TRBV12-3/TRBV12-4

CDR3 DNA: TGTGCCAGCAGCGTTCAGACCTCCTACAATGAGCGGTTCTTC
CDR3 protein: CASSVQTSYNERFF
clone size: NA
J gene: TRBJ2-1
D gene: NA
V gene: TRBV9

CDR3 DNA: TGTGCCAGCAGCTTATCTGTAAAGAACACTGAAGCTTTCTTT
CDR3 protein: CASSLSVKNTEAFF
clone size: NA
J gene: TRBJ1-1
D gene: NA
V gene: TRBV7-8

CDR3 DNA: TGTGCCAGCAGCTTAGAACTCTTTAATTCACCCCTCCACTTT
CDR3 protein: CASSLELFNSPLHF
clone size: NA
J gene: TRBJ1-6
D gene: NA
V gene: TRBV7-9

CDR3 DNA: TGTGCCAGTAGTATGGGTCTGGGGAGTGAGCAGTTCTTC
CDR3 protein: CASSMGLGSEQFF
clone size: NA
J gene: TRBJ2-1
D gene: NA
V gene: TRBV19

CDR3 DNA: TGTGCCAGCAGATTCGATGGACAGGGGGCTTACACCTTC
CDR3 protein: CASRFDGQGAYTF
clone size: once
J gene: TRBJ1-2
D gene: TRBD1
V gene: TRBV2

CDR3 DNA: TGTGCCAGCAGTGAGACAGACTCTGGGGCCAACGTCCTGACTTTC
CDR3 protein: CASSETDSGANVLTF
clone size: NA
J gene: TRBJ2-6
D gene: NA
V gene: TRBV28

CDR3 DNA: TGTGCCAGTAGGGACAGGGGGCAATACGAGCAGTACTTC
CDR3 protein: CASRDRGQYEQYF
clone size: NA
J gene: TRBJ2-7
D gene: TRBD1
V gene: TRBV19

CDR3 DNA: TGTGCCAGCAGCCCTGAGAGTTCCGGGACAAAAGCCTACGAGCAGTACTTC
CDR3 protein: CASSPESSGTKAYEQYF
clone size: NA
J gene: TRBJ2-7
D gene: NA
V gene: TRBV5-6

CDR3 DNA: TGTGCCAGCAGTGGGACTAGCGGGGCAGATACGCAGTATTTT
CDR3 protein: CASSGTSGADTQYF
clone size: few
J gene: TRBJ2-3
D gene: TRBD2
V gene: TRBV2

CDR3 DNA: TGTGCCAGCAGCCCGCAAACAGATACGCAGTATTTT
CDR3 protein: CASSPQTDTQYF
clone size: NA
J gene: TRBJ2-3
D gene: NA
V gene: TRBV3-1

CDR3 DNA: TGCGCCAGCAGCTTGTCAGGGGCTCGGAACTATGGCTACACCTTC
CDR3 protein: CASSLSGARNYGYTF
clone size: many
J gene: TRBJ1-2
D gene: NA
V gene: TRBV5-1

CDR3 DNA: TGTGCCACCAGTCAAACGACAGGGGGCGCGGATACGCAGTATTTT
CDR3 protein: CATSQTTGGADTQYF
clone size: NA
J gene: TRBJ2-3
D gene: TRBD1
V gene: TRBV24-1

CDR3 DNA: TGTGCCAGCAGCCGCAGGGGGACTGAAGCTTTCTTT
CDR3 protein: CASSRRGTEAFF
clone size: NA
J gene: TRBJ1-1
D gene: TRBD1
V gene: TRBV7-9

CDR3 DNA: TGTGCCACCAGTGAGCCTCCGGGACAGGGGGATGGAGAGACCCAGTACTTC
CDR3 protein: CATSEPPGQGDGETQYF
clone size: NA
J gene: TRBJ2-5
D gene: TRBD1
V gene: TRBV24-1

CDR3 DNA: TGTGCCAGCAGTGAAGGCAGTGGCTTTATGCCCCTCCACTTT
CDR3 protein: CASSEGSGFMPLHF
clone size: NA
J gene: TRBJ1-6
D gene: NA
V gene: TRBV2

CDR3 DNA: TGTGCCACCAGTGGGGACCGGGACTCTGACAATGAGCAGTTCTTC
CDR3 protein: CATSGDRDSDNEQFF
clone size: NA
J gene: TRBJ2-1
D gene: NA
V gene: TRBV24-1

CDR3 DNA: TGTGCCAGTAGTCTAGGCCCATCTGGGGCCAACGTCCTGACTTTC
CDR3 protein: CASSLGPSGANVLTF
clone size: NA
J gene: TRBJ2-6
D gene: NA
V gene: TRBV19

CDR3 DNA: TGTGCCAGTAGTATCGGCCATACGAGCTCCTACGAGCAGTACTTC
CDR3 protein: CASSIGHTSSYEQYF
clone size: NA
J gene: TRBJ2-7
D gene: NA
V gene: TRBV19

CDR3 DNA: TGTGCCGGTTCCGATCGGGGTTCCGGGGCCAACGTCCTGACTTTC
CDR3 protein: CAGSDRGSGANVLTF
clone size: NA
J gene: TRBJ2-6
D gene: NA
V gene: TRBV2